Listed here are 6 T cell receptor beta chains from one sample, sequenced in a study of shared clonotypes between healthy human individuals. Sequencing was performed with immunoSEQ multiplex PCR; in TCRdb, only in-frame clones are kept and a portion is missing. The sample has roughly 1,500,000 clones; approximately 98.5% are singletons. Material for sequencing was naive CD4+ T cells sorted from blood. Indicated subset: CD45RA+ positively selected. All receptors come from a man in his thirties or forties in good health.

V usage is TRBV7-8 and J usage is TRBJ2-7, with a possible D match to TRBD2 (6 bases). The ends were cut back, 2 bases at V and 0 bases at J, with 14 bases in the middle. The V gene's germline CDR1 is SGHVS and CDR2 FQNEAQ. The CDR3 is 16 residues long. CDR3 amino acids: CASSLYAGISSYEQYF. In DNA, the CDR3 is TGTGCCAGCAGCTTATACGCGGGAATTAGCTCCTACGAGCAGTACTTC.

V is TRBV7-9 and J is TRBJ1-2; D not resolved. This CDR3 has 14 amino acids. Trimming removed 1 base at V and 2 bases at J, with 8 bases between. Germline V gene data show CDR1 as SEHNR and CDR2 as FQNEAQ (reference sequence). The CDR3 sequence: CASSLGRKNYGYTF. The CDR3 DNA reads TGTGCCAGCAGCTTAGGCAGAAAAAACTATGGCTACACCTTC.

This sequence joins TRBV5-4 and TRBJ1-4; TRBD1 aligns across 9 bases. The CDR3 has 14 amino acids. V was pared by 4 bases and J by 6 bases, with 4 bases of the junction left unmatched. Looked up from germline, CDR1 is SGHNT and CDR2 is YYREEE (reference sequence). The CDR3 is CASSPRTGDEKLFF. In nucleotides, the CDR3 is TGTGCCAGCAGCCCGCGGACAGGGGATGAAAAACTGTTTTTT.

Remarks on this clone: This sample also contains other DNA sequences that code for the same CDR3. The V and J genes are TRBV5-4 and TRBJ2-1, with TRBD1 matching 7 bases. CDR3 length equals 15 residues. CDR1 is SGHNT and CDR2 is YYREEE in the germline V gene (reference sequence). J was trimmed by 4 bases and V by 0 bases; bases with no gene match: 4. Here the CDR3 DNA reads TGTGCCAGCAGCTTGGGTGGGACAGAGTACAATGAGCAGTTCTTC. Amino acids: CASSLGGTEYNEQFF.

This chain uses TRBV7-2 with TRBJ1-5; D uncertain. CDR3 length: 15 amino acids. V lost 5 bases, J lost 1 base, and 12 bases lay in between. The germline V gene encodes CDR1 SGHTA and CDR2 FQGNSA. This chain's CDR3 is CASSRGIYSNQPQHF. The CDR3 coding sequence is TGTGCCAGCAGCAGAGGGATTTACAGCAATCAGCCCCAGCATTTT.

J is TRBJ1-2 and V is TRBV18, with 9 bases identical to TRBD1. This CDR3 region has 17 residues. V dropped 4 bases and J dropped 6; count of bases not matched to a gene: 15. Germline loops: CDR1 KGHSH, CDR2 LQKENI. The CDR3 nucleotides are TGTGCCAGCTCACAACGATCCGGGACAGGGTACAACAATGGCTACACCTTC. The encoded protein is CASSQRSGTGYNNGYTF.